The clone carrying this T cell receptor beta chain is categorized as medium-sized (0.01 to 0.1%). Antigen: not known. As handled by the study authors: The authors used CDR3 differences across clinicopathological groups to build a distant-metastasis classifier for papillary thyroid cancer. TCRdb reprocessed the PCR reads using MiXCR. TCRdb's processing, not the authors' own work, is the source of the V and J calls. The sample has roughly 15,000 clones; 25% are singletons. The sample originates from a study of metastatic and nonmetastatic thyroid tumors. Study background: Repertoires of blood and of tissue (tumor or nodule) from malignant and benign thyroid patients were compared.

Study results and limitations: TCR beta diversity was reportedly significantly higher in malignant thyroid tumors than benign nodules, in blood and tumor.

Patients had received no treatment of any kind before thyroid surgery. V lost 4 bases to trimming and J lost 4 bases, with 12 bases between them. Germline V CDR1 and CDR2: MGHRA, YSYEKL. CDR3 length: 14 residues. What was sequenced was tumor tissue. The sequence came from a female donor with papillary thyroid cancer or a benign thyroid nodule (not recorded which). Some clones in this sample may be carry-over from other donors' samples. V usage is TRBV4-1 and J usage is TRBJ2-3; D is possibly TRBD1 (5 bases). The CDR3 protein is CASSPDIGADTQYF. CDR3 bases: TGCGCCAGCAGCCCCGACATAGGGGCAGATACGCAGTATTTT.